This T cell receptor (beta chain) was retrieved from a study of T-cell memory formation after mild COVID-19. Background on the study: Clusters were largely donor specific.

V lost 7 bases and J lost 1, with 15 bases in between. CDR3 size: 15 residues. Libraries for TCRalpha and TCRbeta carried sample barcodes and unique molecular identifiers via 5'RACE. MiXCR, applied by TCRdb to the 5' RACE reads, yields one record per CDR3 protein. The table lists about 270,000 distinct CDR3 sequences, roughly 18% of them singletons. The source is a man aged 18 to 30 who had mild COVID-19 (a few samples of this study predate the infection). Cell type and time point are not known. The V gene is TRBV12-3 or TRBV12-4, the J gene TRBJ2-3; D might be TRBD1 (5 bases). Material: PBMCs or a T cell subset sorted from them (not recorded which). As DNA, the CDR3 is TGTGCCAGCACCGTTAGTGGGGCTGGCACAGATACGCAGTATTTT. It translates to CASTVSGAGTDTQYF.